This T cell receptor (beta chain) derives from a study of identifying expanded T cells in peripheral blood. The table came from immunoSEQ multiplex PCR; TCRdb's copy has only in-frame clones and leaves some out. The table shows about 85,000 clones, with approximately 90% occurring only once. During the collection period, no donor immune events like infections were recorded. This CDR3 comprises 12 residues. Trimming left V 6 bases short and J 0 bases short, with 5 bases between. CDR1 SGHAT and CDR2 FQNNGV come from the germline V gene. The specimen was blood. The rearrangement links TRBV11-2 to TRBJ2-5; no definite D call. The TCR sequence derives from a person aged 18 to 70 in good health. CDR3 amino acids: CASRSHQETQYF. The CDR3 DNA reads as TGTGCCAGCAGGAGCCACCAAGAGACCCAGTACTTC.